Listed here are 14 T cell receptor beta chains from one sample, sequenced in a study of T cell repertoires in cytomegalovirus infection. Their target antigens are unknown. TCRdb called the reads again in MiXCR, with one record for every CDR3 protein. The sample has about 770,000 distinct CDR3 sequences, 25% to 30% seen once. The input for sequencing was cultured CD8+ T cells from PBMCs, taken from culture after CMV antigen stimulation. Receptors were obtained from a human donor in good health (CMV status not recorded). Some clones in this sample may be carry-over from other donors' samples.

This clonotype was seen at least ten times. This rearrangement joins TRBV7-6 to TRBJ1-1; 7 bases map to TRBD1. The V and J ends lost 2 bases and 4 bases, in that order; junction bases with no gene match: 4. The CDR3 totals 14 residues. Germline-derived CDR1 and CDR2 are SGHVS and FNYEAQ. CDR3 sequence reads: CASSLNRGVTEAFF. CDR3 coding DNA: TGTGCCAGCAGCTTAAACAGGGGAGTCACTGAAGCTTTCTTT.

This sequence joins TRBV6-1 and TRBJ2-1; D is unclear. From germline, CDR1 is MNHNS and CDR2 SASEGT. The V gene lost 6 bases and the J gene lost 5 bases, with 20 bases spanning the gap. The CDR3 is 16 amino acids. CDR3 sequence: CASRPFGFSINNEQFF. The CDR3 nucleotides read TGTGCCAGCAGACCATTCGGGTTCAGTATCAACAATGAGCAGTTCTTC.

In nucleotides, the CDR3 is TGTGCCAGCAGTTTCGAGACAGGGAACACCGGGGAGCTGTTTTTT. Protein sequence: CASSFETGNTGELFF. This chain links TRBV12-3 or TRBV12-4 with TRBJ2-2; the D gene is possibly TRBD1 (6 bases). This CDR3 comprises 15 residues. V was trimmed by 3 bases and J by 1 base, leaving 9 bases between them.

The V gene is TRBV19, the J gene TRBJ1-5, with D possibly matching TRBD1 (5 bases). This CDR3 contains 14 residues. The V end lost 6 bases, the J end lost 3 bases, and 12 bases lay between the germline ends. The germline V gene has CDR1 LNHDA and CDR2 SQIVND (reference sequence). For the CDR3, the DNA is TGTGCCAGTAGAGAGGACATTCTCAATCAGCCCCAGCATTTT. Translation: CASREDILNQPQHF.

The chain uses TRBV19 and TRBJ1-1; D uncertain. The CDR3 is made up of 13 amino acids. The V and J ends lost 7 bases and 6 bases respectively, with 15 bases between them. Germline CDR1 is LNHDA and CDR2 is SQIVND (reference sequence). CDR3 sequence (DNA): TGTGCCAGTACCCCCAGCGGGCGGGCTGAAGCTTTCTTT. This encodes CASTPSGRAEAFF.

V and J are TRBV9 and TRBJ2-2, with 7 bases matching TRBD1. V was pared by 0 bases and J by 0 bases, with 11 bases of the junction left unmatched. The CDR3 is 19 residues long. Germline V gives CDR1 SGDLS, CDR2 YYNGEE. The CDR3 loop reads CASSVDIVSDRTNTGELFF. The CDR3 DNA reads TGTGCCAGCAGCGTAGATATTGTCTCGGACAGGACGAACACCGGGGAGCTGTTTTTT.

There are a few counts of this clonotype. V usage is TRBV10-3 and J usage is TRBJ1-1; D gene ambiguous. Trimming took off 2 bases at V and 2 bases at J, with 6 bases between the two ends. CDR3 size: 13 residues. Per germline, CDR1 ENHRY and CDR2 SYGVKD. The CDR3 nucleotides are TGTGCCATCAGTGAGAACAGTAACACTGAAGCTTTCTTT. Its translation is CAISENSNTEAFF.

The chain is built from TRBV9 and TRBJ2-5, with 12 bases aligning to TRBD1. This CDR3 has 15 residues. Germline CDR1 SGDLS, CDR2 YYNGEE. With V trimmed by 3 bases and J by 5 bases, 5 bases remained unmatched. The CDR3 reads CASSAGQGARETQYF. CDR3 nucleotides: TGTGCCAGCAGCGCGGGACAGGGGGCGCGGGAGACCCAGTACTTC.

The table lists this clonotype with many counts. The chain combines TRBV6-8 with TRBJ2-3, with D possibly matching TRBD1 (6 bases). The CDR3 has 13 residues. The V gene's germline CDR1 is MNHGY and CDR2 SAAAGT. Trimming left V 6 bases short and J 1 base short, with 8 bases between. CDR3 protein: CASSYRGTDTQYF. In DNA form, the CDR3 reads TGTGCCAGCAGCTACAGGGGCACAGATACGCAGTATTTT.

This clonotype was detected a few times. V is TRBV7-2 and J is TRBJ2-3, with 15 bases aligning to TRBD2. The CDR3 loop spans 18 amino acids. J was trimmed by 5 bases and V by 5 bases; bases with no gene match: 11. CDR1 and CDR2 from the germline V gene are SGHTA and FQGNSA. The CDR3 DNA reads as TGTGCCAGCAGCCCGTACGGGACTAGCGGGGGGCTTAGAGATACGCAGTATTTT. Its protein is CASSPYGTSGGLRDTQYF.

The V and J genes are TRBV28 and TRBJ1-1, with D tentatively TRBD1 (6 bases). V dropped 3 bases and J dropped 4 bases, with 12 bases sitting between them. The CDR3 runs to 14 residues. Per germline, CDR1 MDHEN and CDR2 SYDVKM. CDR3 residues: CASSFFAGATEAFF. The DNA for the CDR3 is TGTGCCAGCAGTTTCTTTGCAGGGGCCACTGAAGCTTTCTTT.

V is TRBV15 and J is TRBJ2-7; tentatively, D is TRBD1 (5 bases). Trimming stripped 6 bases from V and 1 base from J, with 19 bases between. The CDR3 loop spans 16 amino acids. Germline lookup yields CDR1 LNHNV and CDR2 YYDKDF (reference sequence). CDR3 region: CATRKSHSGHSYEQYV. The CDR3 bases are TGTGCCACCAGAAAGAGTCACTCCGGACATTCCTACGAGCAGTACGTC.

The chain employs TRBV11-2 and TRBJ2-1, with D possibly being TRBD1 (5 bases). The CDR3 runs to 15 residues. Trimming took off 3 bases at V and 7 bases at J, with 16 bases between the two ends. Germline assignment: CDR1 SGHAT and CDR2 FQNNGV. This CDR3 is CASSFPTTVPNEQFF. The CDR3 DNA reads TGTGCCAGCAGCTTCCCTACGACAGTCCCGAATGAGCAGTTCTTC.

This clonotype was counted only a few times. The chain employs TRBV7-3 and TRBJ2-3, with 8 bases lining up with TRBD2. J lost 5 bases, V lost 1 base, and 8 bases had no gene match. This CDR3 has 16 amino acids. CDR1 and CDR2 from the germline V gene are SGHTA and FQGTGA. CDR3 loop: CASSLKFSGGGDTQYF. The CDR3, as DNA: TGTGCCAGCAGCTTAAAGTTCAGCGGGGGTGGAGATACGCAGTATTTT.